These T cell receptor beta chains were read from a single sample in a study of blood T cell repertoires in COVID-19. Using immunoSEQ multiplex PCR, the repertoire was profiled, and TCRdb retains in-frame clones only, with some absent. The sample includes approximately 180,000 clones, around four fifths of them seen just once. The sequenced sample was PBMCs or T cells enriched from blood (not recorded which). The receptors were gathered from a woman in her forties or fifties who had recovered from COVID-19. Each CDR3 is given with its conserved first and last residue. Fields, in order: CDR3 length, J gene, V gene, CDR3 protein.

14	TRBJ1-4	TRBV7-9	CASSLSGPHPARFF
13	TRBJ2-1	TRBV10-1	CASSDGQGNEQFF
13	TRBJ1-4	TRBV3-1/TRBV3-2	CASSQDRNEKLFF
14	TRBJ2-5	TRBV28	CASSLPGVQETQYF
17	TRBJ1-1	TRBV30	CAWRPYRVNTLNTEAFF
16	TRBJ1-1	TRBV27	CASSPAGGRGGTEAFF
17	TRBJ2-7	TRBV7-2	CASSPPSGQIGAYEQYF
15	TRBJ2-1	TRBV5-1	CASSSLAGPSNEQFF
11	TRBJ2-7	TRBV5-1	CASSDAGLQYF
11	TRBJ2-7	TRBV10-1	CASGKTGEQYF
15	TRBJ2-7	TRBV7-2	CASSQGATGGGEQYF
18	TRBJ2-2	TRBV5-1	CASSSWTSGRLNTGELFF
14	TRBJ1-2	TRBV5-1	CASRQGGEGYGYTF
12	TRBJ2-3	TRBV3-1/TRBV3-2	CASSRGTDTQYF
16	TRBJ2-7	TRBV27	CASEPRGGRNGDEQYF
14	TRBJ2-7	TRBV28	CASLRPSGAYEQYF
16	TRBJ1-5	TRBV27	CASSPGTARRDQPQHF
14	TRBJ2-7	TRBV5-1	CASGLAGGLNEQYF
18	TRBJ1-5	TRBV19	CASSIVGSQIFSNQPQHF
15	TRBJ2-5	TRBV3-1/TRBV3-2	CASSQGLAVEETQYF
14	TRBJ2-2	TRBV4-1	CASSQVANTGELFF
16	TRBJ2-1	TRBV7-9	CASSLGPTSSTSEQFF
15	TRBJ2-3	TRBV30	CAWTGGSSSTDTQYF
14	TRBJ2-2	TRBV5-5	CASGGAGFTGELFF
14	TRBJ1-1	TRBV27	CASSLSNIDTEAFF
15	TRBJ2-2	TRBV27	CASRTGDLMTGELFF
15	TRBJ2-2	TRBV7-2	CASSLNRGNTGELFF
16	TRBJ2-4	TRBV4-3	CASSQDLAGTKNIQYF
15	TRBJ2-2	TRBV13	CASSLNAGPSGELFF
16	TRBJ2-5	TRBV5-1	CASSLGAAGYQETQYF
15	TRBJ2-1	TRBV18	CASSPPGLADNEQFF
15	TRBJ2-1	TRBV7-8	CASSSGQGIRNEQFF
14	TRBJ1-1	TRBV27	CASNRAGPWTEAFF
16	TRBJ2-1	TRBV4-1	CASSQEMTSGNNEQFF
13	TRBJ2-1	TRBV24-1	CATGGLVGDQQFF
15	TRBJ2-1	TRBV19	CASSSLAASYNEQFF
16	TRBJ1-1	TRBV29-1	CSVGSSTMGGNTEAFF
13	TRBJ1-1	TRBV2	CASRVHMNTEAFF
13	TRBJ1-5	TRBV19	CASTGRDGQPQHF
13	TRBJ2-7	TRBV13	CASSPGTPYEQYF
14	TRBJ2-3	TRBV7-9	CASSLGDFSDTQYF
15	TRBJ2-5	TRBV7-3	CASSLGGARGETQYF
14	TRBJ1-1	TRBV3-1/TRBV3-2	CASSRSGGNTEAFF
16	TRBJ2-7	TRBV19	CASSIRGTSGSYEQYF
17	TRBJ2-1	TRBV7-6	CASSLEVAESSYNEQFF
17	TRBJ2-2	TRBV25-1	CASSESGLAGSTGELFF
15	TRBJ1-6	TRBV6-6	CASSYPMDTGSPLHF